This TCR beta chain was found in a study of blood T cell repertoires in COVID-19. The CDR3 sequence is 15 residues long. Germline V lookup: CDR1 SGHAT, CDR2 FQNNGV. Trimming took 5 bases from V and 5 from J; bases not matched to a gene: 11. Assay: immunoSEQ multiplex PCR; the TCRdb copy retains only in-frame clones and omits some. The sample shows under 300,000 clones, around 85% of them seen only once. The clonotype comes from a woman aged 70 to 79 with acute or convalescent COVID-19. This rearrangement joins TRBV11-2 to TRBJ1-2, with 7 bases matching TRBD1. Sequenced material: peripheral blood. This CDR3 reads CASSPFLEGAYGYTF. Written as DNA, the CDR3 is TGTGCCAGCAGCCCCTTCCTGGAGGGGGCTTATGGCTACACCTTC.